These T cell receptor beta chains were read from a single sample in a study of somatic mutations in cytotoxic T cells in rheumatoid arthritis. Sequencing used immunoSEQ multiplex PCR; TCRdb keeps in-frame clones, though not all of them. Of approximately 30,000 clones detected, around 83% appear once; the ten largest clones hold 8% to 9%. Specimen: CD8+ T cells sorted from blood. The source is an adult with rheumatoid arthritis. Each CDR3 is given with its conserved first and last residue. Each record gives: CDR3 DNA, CDR3 protein, clone size, D gene, CDR3 length, J gene, V gene. A D gene is named only where the DNA matches it firmly. Clone sizes are given selectively: once, few, many, or a class where the clone is expanded.

TGTGCCAGCAGCTTGACAGGCGATAGCAATCAGCCCCAGCATTTT,CASSLTGDSNQPQHF,-,-,15,TRBJ1-5,TRBV11-2
TGTGCCAGCAGCTCTGTTCGGACTAGCGGGAACTACGAGCAGTACTTC,CASSSVRTSGNYEQYF,-,TRBD2,16,TRBJ2-7,TRBV7-9
TGTGCCAGTAGTATGAGGGGCCACCTTGGAGGCACTGAAGCTTTCTTT,CASSMRGHLGGTEAFF,-,-,16,TRBJ1-1,TRBV19
TGTGCCAGCAGCCCGGGACCAACTGCAGATACGCAGTATTTT,CASSPGPTADTQYF,-,-,14,TRBJ2-3,TRBV7-6
TGTGCCAGCAGCCGACTAGCGGGAGAGGATACGCAGTATTTT,CASSRLAGEDTQYF,-,TRBD2,14,TRBJ2-3,TRBV6-4
TGTGCCAGTTGGCTGGAGGGAAGGCCCTATGGCTACACCTTC,CASWLEGRPYGYTF,-,-,14,TRBJ1-2,TRBV6-1
TGTGCCAGCAGTGGGGGAAAGCGGGACGACTCCTACGAGCAGTACTTC,CASSGGKRDDSYEQYF,-,TRBD2,16,TRBJ2-7,TRBV2
TGTGCCAGCAGTTTATCTGTCGGCATGGGTTCACCCCTCCACTTT,CASSLSVGMGSPLHF,-,-,15,TRBJ1-6,TRBV28
TGTGCCAGCAGCGTAGGTGGCGGGGGGGCGTTAAACATTCAGTACTTC,CASSVGGGGALNIQYF,-,TRBD2,16,TRBJ2-4,TRBV9
TGTGCCAGCAGTTTGGGACCTCTCGCAGATACGCAGTATTTT,CASSLGPLADTQYF,-,-,14,TRBJ2-3,TRBV27
TGTGCCAGCAGCCAAGATAGGGGTCAGCCCCAGCATTTT,CASSQDRGQPQHF,-,-,13,TRBJ1-5,TRBV4-2
TGTGCCAGTAGTATTATGGGGGAGGGCTCCTACAATGAGCAGTTCTTC,CASSIMGEGSYNEQFF,-,TRBD2,16,TRBJ2-1,TRBV19
TGTGCCAGCAAGGGGGCGGGATTGGTGAATGAGCAGTTCTTC,CASKGAGLVNEQFF,few,-,14,TRBJ2-1,TRBV13
TGCGCCAGCAGCCAAGTGGCAGGGGGCGAAACTGAAGCTTTCTTT,CASSQVAGGETEAFF,-,TRBD1,15,TRBJ1-1,TRBV4-1
TGTGCCAGCAGCCTCCCCCGGGACACGGGGGTTGAGCAGTTCTTC,CASSLPRDTGVEQFF,-,-,15,TRBJ2-1,TRBV6-5
TGTGCCAGCAGTTTCCCCGCCCGGGCAGATACGCAGTATTTT,CASSFPARADTQYF,-,-,14,TRBJ2-3,TRBV28
TGTGCCAGCAGCCTCCGACAGGGTCTGAACACCGGGGAGCTGTTTTTT,CASSLRQGLNTGELFF,-,TRBD1,16,TRBJ2-2,TRBV7-9